The clone carrying this T cell receptor beta chain was seen only a few times. The repertoire was sequenced with immunoSEQ multiplex PCR; TCRdb's copy has only in-frame clones and lacks some. This repertoire shows approximately 82,000 clones, 75% to 95% found once; its top ten account for 0.45% to 0.55%. Germline CDR1 is SEHNR and CDR2 is FQNEAQ (reference sequence). CDR3 length equals 16 residues. V was pared by 7 bases and J by 1 base, with 19 bases between. The record originates from a study of T cell changes during pregnancy in multiple sclerosis. This receptor was taken from a female donor with multiple sclerosis, enrolled in a pregnancy study. This chain joins TRBV7-9 and TRBJ1-1, with D perhaps matching TRBD1 (5 bases). The sample consisted of CD4+ T cells from peripheral blood mononuclear cells, taken in the second trimester of pregnancy. The DNA of the CDR3 is TGTGCCAGCACCCCGGCTGTCGGACAAAAGAACACTGAAGCTTTCTTT. This encodes CASTPAVGQKNTEAFF. The full variable domain, its missing parts supplied by reference TRBV7-9 and TRBJ1-1, is DTGVSQNPRHKITKRGQNVTFRCDPISEHNRLYWYRQTLGQGPEFLTYFQNEAQLEKSRLLSDRFSAERPKGSFSTLEIQRTEQGDSAMYLCASTPAVGQKNTEAFFGQGTRLTVV.